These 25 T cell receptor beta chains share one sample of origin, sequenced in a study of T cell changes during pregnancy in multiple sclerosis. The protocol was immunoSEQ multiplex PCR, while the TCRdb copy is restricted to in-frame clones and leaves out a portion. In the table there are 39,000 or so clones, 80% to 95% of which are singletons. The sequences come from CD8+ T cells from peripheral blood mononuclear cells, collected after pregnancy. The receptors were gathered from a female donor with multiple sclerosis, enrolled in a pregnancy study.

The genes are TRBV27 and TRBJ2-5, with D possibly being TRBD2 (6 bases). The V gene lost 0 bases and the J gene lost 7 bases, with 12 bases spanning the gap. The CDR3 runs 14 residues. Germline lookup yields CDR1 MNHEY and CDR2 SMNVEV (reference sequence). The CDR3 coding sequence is TGTGCCAGCAGTTTATCCGGGAGCCCGGGGACCCAGTACTTC. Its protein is CASSLSGSPGTQYF.

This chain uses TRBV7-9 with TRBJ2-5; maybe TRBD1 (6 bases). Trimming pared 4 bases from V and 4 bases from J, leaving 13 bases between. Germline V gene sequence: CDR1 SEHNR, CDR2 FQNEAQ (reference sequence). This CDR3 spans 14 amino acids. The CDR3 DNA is TGTGCCAGCAGCTCGGACAGTTCGGGAGAGACCCAGTACTTC. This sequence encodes CASSSDSSGETQYF.

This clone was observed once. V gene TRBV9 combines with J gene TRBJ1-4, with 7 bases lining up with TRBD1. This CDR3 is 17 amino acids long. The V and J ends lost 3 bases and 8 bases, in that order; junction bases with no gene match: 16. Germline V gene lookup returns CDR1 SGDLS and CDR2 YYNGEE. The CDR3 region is CASSAYDTGVAGEKLFF. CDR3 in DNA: TGTGCCAGCAGCGCCTACGACACAGGGGTCGCAGGAGAAAAACTGTTTTTT.

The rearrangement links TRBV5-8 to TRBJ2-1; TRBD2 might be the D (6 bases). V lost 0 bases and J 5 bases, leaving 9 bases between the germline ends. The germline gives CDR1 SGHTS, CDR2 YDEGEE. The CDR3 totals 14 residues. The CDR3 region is CASSLVDYNNEQFF. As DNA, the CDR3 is TGTGCCAGCAGCTTGGTGGACTACAACAATGAGCAGTTCTTC.

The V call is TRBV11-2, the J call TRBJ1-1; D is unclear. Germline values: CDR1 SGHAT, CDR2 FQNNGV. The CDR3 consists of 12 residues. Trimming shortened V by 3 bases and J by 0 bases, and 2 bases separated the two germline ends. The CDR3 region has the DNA TGTGCCAGCAGCTTCATGAACACTGAAGCTTTCTTT. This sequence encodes CASSFMNTEAFF.

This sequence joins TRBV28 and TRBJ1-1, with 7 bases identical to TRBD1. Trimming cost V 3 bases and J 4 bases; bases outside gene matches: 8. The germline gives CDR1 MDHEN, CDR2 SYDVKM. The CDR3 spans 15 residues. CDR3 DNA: TGTGCCAGCAGTTTGGTACCCAGGGGGAGCACTGAAGCTTTCTTT. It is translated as CASSLVPRGSTEAFF.

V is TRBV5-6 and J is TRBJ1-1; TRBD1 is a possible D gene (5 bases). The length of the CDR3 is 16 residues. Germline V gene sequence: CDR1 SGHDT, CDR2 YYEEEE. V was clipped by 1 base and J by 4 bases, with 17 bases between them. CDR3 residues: CASSLLGGGFVTEAFF. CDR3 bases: TGTGCCAGCAGCTTGCTTGGGGGAGGTTTTGTCACTGAAGCTTTCTTT.

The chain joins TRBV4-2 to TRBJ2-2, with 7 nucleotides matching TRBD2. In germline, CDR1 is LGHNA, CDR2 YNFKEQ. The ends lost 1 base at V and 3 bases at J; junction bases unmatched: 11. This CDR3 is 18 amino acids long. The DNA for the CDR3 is TGTGCCAGCAGCCAAGCGGAACGCCGGGACTACTACACCGGGGAGCTGTTTTTT. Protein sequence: CASSQAERRDYYTGELFF.

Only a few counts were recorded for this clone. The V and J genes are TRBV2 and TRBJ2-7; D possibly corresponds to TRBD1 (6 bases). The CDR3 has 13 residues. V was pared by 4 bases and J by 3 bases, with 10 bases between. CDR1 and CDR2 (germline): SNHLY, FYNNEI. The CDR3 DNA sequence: TGTGCCAGCAGTGTCAACAGGGACTACGAGCAGTACTTC. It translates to CASSVNRDYEQYF. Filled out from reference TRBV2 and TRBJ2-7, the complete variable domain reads EPEVTQTPSHQVTQMGQEVILRCVPISNHLYFYWYRQILGQKVEFLVSFYNNEISEKSEIFDDQFSVERPDGSNFTLKIRSTKLEDSAMYFCASSVNRDYEQYFGPGTRLTVT.

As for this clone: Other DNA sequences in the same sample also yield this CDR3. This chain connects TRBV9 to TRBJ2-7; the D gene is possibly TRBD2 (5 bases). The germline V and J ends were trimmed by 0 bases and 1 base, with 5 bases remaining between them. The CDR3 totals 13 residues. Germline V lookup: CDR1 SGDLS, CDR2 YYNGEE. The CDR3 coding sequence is TGTGCCAGCAGCGTAGGAGGGTCCTACGAGCAGTACTTC. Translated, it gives CASSVGGSYEQYF.

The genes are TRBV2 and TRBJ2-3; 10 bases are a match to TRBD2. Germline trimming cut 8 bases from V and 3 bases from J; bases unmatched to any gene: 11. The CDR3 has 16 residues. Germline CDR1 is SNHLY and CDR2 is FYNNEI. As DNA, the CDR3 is TGTGCCAGCGGGGGAGCGGGGGGGTGGGGGACAGATACGCAGTATTTT. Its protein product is CASGGAGGWGTDTQYF.

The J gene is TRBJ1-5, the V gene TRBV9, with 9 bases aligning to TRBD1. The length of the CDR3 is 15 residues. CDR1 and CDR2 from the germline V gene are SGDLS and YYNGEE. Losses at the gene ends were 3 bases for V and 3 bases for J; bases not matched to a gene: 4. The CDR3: CASSAGQGPNQPQHF. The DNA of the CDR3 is TGTGCCAGCAGCGCGGGACAGGGACCCAATCAGCCCCAGCATTTT.

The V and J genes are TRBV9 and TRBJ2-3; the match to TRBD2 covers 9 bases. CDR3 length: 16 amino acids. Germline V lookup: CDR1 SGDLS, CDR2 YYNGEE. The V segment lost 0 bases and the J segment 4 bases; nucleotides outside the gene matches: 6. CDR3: CASSVEGGGAADTQYF. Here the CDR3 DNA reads TGTGCCAGCAGCGTAGAGGGCGGGGGGGCAGCAGATACGCAGTATTTT.

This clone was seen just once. CDR3 in amino acids: CASSNTDTQYF. CDR3 DNA sequence: TGCGCCAGCAGTAACACAGATACGCAGTATTTT. The V call is TRBV5-1, the J call TRBJ2-3; no clear D. The CDR3 loop spans 11 amino acids. V lost 5 bases to trimming and J lost 2 bases, with 3 bases between them. From germline, CDR1 is SGHRS and CDR2 YFSETQ.

The CDR3 DNA sequence: TGCGCCAGCAGCCCCCCCCGGGGAGCTTACGAGCAGTACTTC. Its translation: CASSPPRGAYEQYF. The chain uses TRBV4-1 and TRBJ2-7, with D tentatively TRBD2 (5 bases). CDR3 length: 14 residues. Germline values: CDR1 MGHRA, CDR2 YSYEKL. Trimming cost V 4 bases and J 4 bases, with 14 bases left between them.

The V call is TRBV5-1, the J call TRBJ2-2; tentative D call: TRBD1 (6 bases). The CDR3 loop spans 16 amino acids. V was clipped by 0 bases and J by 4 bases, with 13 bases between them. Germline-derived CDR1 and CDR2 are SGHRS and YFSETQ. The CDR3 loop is CASSLGTASTTGELFF. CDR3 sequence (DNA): TGCGCCAGCAGCTTGGGGACAGCCTCCACCACCGGGGAGCTGTTTTTT.

The CDR3 spells CASSLALTLNTGELFF. CDR3 DNA sequence: TGTGCCAGCAGCTTAGCGTTGACTCTGAACACCGGGGAGCTGTTTTTT. The chain uses TRBV13 and TRBJ2-2; D ambiguous. V lost 1 base to trimming and J lost 1 base, with 10 bases between them. This CDR3 comprises 16 residues. Germline CDR1 is PRHDT and CDR2 is FYEKMQ (reference sequence).

CDR3 region: CASSLGSARGGTDTQYF. The CDR3 DNA follows: TGTGCCAGCAGCTTAGGGAGCGCCCGGGGTGGTACAGATACGCAGTATTTT. This chain links TRBV7-2 with TRBJ2-3; D perhaps matches TRBD2 (5 bases). The CDR3 runs 17 residues. Deletions cut 1 base from V and 3 bases from J, with 17 bases between. The germline gives CDR1 SGHTA, CDR2 FQGNSA.

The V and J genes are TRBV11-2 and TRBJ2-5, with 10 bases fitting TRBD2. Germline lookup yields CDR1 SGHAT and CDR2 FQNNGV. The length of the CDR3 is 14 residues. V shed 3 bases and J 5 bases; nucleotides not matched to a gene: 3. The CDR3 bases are TGTGCCAGCAGCTTCAGCGGGGGGGCGGAGACCCAGTACTTC. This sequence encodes CASSFSGGAETQYF.

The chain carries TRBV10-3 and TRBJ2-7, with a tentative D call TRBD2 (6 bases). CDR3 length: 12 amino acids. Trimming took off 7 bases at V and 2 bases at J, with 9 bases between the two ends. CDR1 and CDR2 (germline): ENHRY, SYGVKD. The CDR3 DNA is TGTGCCATCACGGGGGAGACCTACGAGCAGTACTTC. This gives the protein CAITGETYEQYF.

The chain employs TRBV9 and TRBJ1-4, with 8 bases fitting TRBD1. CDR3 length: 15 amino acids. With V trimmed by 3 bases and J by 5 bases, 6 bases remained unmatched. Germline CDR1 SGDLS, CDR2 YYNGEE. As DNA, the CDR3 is TGTGCCAGCAGCGGCGGACAGGGAGGGAATGAAAAACTGTTTTTT. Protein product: CASSGGQGGNEKLFF. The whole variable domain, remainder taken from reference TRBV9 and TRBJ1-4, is DSGVTQTPKHLITATGQRVTLRCSPRSGDLSVYWYQQSLDQGLQFLIQYYNGEERAKGNILERFSAQQFPDLHSELNLSSLELGDSALYFCASSGGQGGNEKLFFGSGTQLSVL.

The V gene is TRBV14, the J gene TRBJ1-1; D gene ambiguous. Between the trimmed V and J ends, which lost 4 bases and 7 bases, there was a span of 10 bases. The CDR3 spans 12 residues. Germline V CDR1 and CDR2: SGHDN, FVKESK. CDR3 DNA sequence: TGTGCCAGCAGCCTAATTCCGGTTGAAGCTTTCTTT. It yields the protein CASSLIPVEAFF.

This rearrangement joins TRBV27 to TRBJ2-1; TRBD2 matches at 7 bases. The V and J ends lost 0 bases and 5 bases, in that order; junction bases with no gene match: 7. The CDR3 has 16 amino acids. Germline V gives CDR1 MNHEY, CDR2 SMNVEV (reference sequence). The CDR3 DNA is TGTGCCAGCAGTTTATCGATTGGGAGGGGAGACAATGAGCAGTTCTTC. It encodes CASSLSIGRGDNEQFF.

CDR3 loop: CASSPPQTGGIGGYTF. The CDR3 region has the DNA TGTGCCAGTAGCCCCCCACAGACAGGGGGCATCGGTGGCTACACCTTC. V gene TRBV19 combines with J gene TRBJ1-2; 10 positions match TRBD1. CDR1 is LNHDA and CDR2 is SQIVND in the germline V gene (reference sequence). J lost 7 bases, V lost 6 bases, and 14 bases had no gene match. This CDR3 is 16 amino acids long. Combining the CDR3 with reference TRBV19 and TRBJ1-2 gives the whole variable domain DGGITQSPKYLFRKEGQNVTLSCEQNLNHDAMYWYRQDPGQGLRLIYYSQIVNDFQKGDIAEGYSVSREKKESFPLTVTSAQKNPTAFYLCASSPPQTGGIGGYTFGSGTRLTVV.

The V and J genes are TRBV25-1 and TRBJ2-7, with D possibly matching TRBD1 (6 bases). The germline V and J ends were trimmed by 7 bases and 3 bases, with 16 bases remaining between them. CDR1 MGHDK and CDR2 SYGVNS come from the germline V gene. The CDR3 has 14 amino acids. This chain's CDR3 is CASILGGYNYEQYF. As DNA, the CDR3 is TGTGCCAGCATATTAGGGGGTTATAACTACGAGCAGTACTTC.